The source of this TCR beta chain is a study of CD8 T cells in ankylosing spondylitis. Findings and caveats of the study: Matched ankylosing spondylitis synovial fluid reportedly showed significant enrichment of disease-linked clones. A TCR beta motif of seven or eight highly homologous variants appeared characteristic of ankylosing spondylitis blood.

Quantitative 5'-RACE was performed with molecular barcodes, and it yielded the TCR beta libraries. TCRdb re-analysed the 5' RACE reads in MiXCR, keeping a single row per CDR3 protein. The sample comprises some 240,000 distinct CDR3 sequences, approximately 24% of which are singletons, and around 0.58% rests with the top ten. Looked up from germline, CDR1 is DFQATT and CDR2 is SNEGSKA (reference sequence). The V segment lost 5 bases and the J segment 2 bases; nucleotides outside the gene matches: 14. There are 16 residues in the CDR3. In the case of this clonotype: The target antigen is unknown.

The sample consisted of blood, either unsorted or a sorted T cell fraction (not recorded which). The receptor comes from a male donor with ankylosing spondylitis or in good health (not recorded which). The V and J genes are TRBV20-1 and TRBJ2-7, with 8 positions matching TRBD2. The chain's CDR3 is CSAPSTGTRTTYEQYF. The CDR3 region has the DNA TGCAGTGCTCCTTCCACCGGGACTAGGACGACCTACGAGCAGTACTTC.